This T cell receptor (beta chain) was documented in a study of Graves' ophthalmopathy and Graves' hyperthyroidism. Enrollment excluded any patients with other autoimmune diseases, uncontrolled infections, pregnancy or lactation. Thyroid ultrasound, orbital computed tomography, TRAb, serum thyroxine and clinical symptoms formed the basis of diagnosis. The CDR3 runs to 15 residues. V lost 0 bases, J lost 6 bases, and 15 bases lay in between. Germline lookup yields CDR1 SGHNT and CDR2 YENEEA. CDR3 regions of TCR beta were amplified from RNA transcripts. Second-round multiplex PCR followed a first-round RT-PCR using HTBI primers. MiXCR was run by TCRdb on the multiplex PCR reads, yielding one entry per CDR3 protein. The sample has 450,000 to 600,000 distinct CDR3 sequences; less than 45% are singletons. This clonotype was seen many times. Its specificity is not known. Findings and limits, study-wide: Ophthalmopathy progression cases were predicted by the model with roughly 68% sensitivity and more than 72% specificity.

The gene calls are TRBV11-3 and TRBJ2-7; possible D gene TRBD2, 6 bases. The clonotype comes from an adult man with Graves' hyperthyroidism. The specimen was peripheral blood or thyroid tissue (not recorded which). The CDR3 spells CASSLDGTDGSEQYF. The CDR3 coding sequence is TGTGCCAGCAGCTTAGATGGGACCGACGGGAGCGAGCAGTACTTC.